Following are 29 T cell receptor beta chains from one sample sequenced in a study of response to subunit inactivated influenza vaccine. TCRdb re-analysed the RT-PCR reads in MiXCR, keeping a single row per CDR3 protein. The table has fewer than 700,000 distinct CDR3 sequences, 10% to 15% seen once; the top ten hold about 12%. The starting material was PBMCs from blood, obtained 35 to 45 days after vaccination. The receptors were gathered from a man between 50 and 59 years old who received an inactivated influenza vaccine.

The rearrangement uses TRBV20-1 and TRBJ2-5; tentative D call: TRBD1 (6 bases). Trimming pared 0 bases from V and 0 bases from J, leaving 14 bases between. The germline gives CDR1 DFQATT, CDR2 SNEGSKA (reference sequence). The CDR3 totals 16 residues. The chain's CDR3 is CSARDPGHMYQETQYF. CDR3 nucleotide sequence: TGCAGTGCTAGAGATCCGGGACACATGTACCAAGAGACCCAGTACTTC.

The rearrangement uses TRBV9 and TRBJ1-1; no definite D call. V lost 1 base to trimming and J lost 4 bases, with 8 bases between them. Germline CDR1 reads SGDLS; CDR2 reads YYNGEE. CDR3 size: 13 residues. The CDR3, as DNA: TGTGCCAGCAGCGTACGGGGTAGCACTGAAGCTTTCTTT. Translation gives CASSVRGSTEAFF.

In this sample, this clonotype turned up a few times. The CDR3 nucleotides are TGCGCCAGCAGCCAAGATGGGACAGGTTCCACCGGGGAGCTGTTTTTT. Its protein product is CASSQDGTGSTGELFF. The chain links TRBV4-3 to TRBJ2-2; 8 bases are a match to TRBD1. This CDR3 contains 16 residues. CDR1 is LGHNA, CDR2 YSLEER, per germline. With V trimmed by 0 bases and J by 4 bases, 4 bases remained unmatched.

This clonotype was seen a handful of times. The chain has TRBV12-3 or TRBV12-4 and TRBJ1-2; possible D gene TRBD1, 6 bases. The CDR3 is 15 amino acids. Trimming stripped 5 bases from V and 4 bases from J, with 17 bases between. CDR3 region: CASSASDSHGYGYTF. The CDR3 coding sequence is TGTGCCAGCAGTGCCTCGGACAGCCATGGCTATGGCTACACCTTC.

V gene TRBV18 combines with J gene TRBJ2-1, with D tentatively TRBD2 (6 bases). Trimming pared 0 bases from V and 0 bases from J, leaving 12 bases between. Germline V gene lookup returns CDR1 KGHSH and CDR2 LQKENI. The CDR3 extends over 17 amino acids. The CDR3 DNA reads TGTGCCAGCTCACCACCAATAGCGGAGAGCTCCTACAATGAGCAGTTCTTC. Residues: CASSPPIAESSYNEQFF.

The chain couples TRBV19 to TRBJ2-4; a weak D match, TRBD2 (5 bases). Trimming removed 1 base from V and 2 bases from J, with 12 bases in between. The CDR3 is made up of 16 amino acids. Germline V CDR1 and CDR2: LNHDA, SQIVND (reference sequence). The CDR3 region is CASSIAAGIPKNIQYF. DNA of the CDR3: TGTGCCAGTAGTATAGCCGCCGGGATTCCCAAAAACATTCAGTACTTC.

This rearrangement joins TRBV7-8 to TRBJ2-7; 8 bases line up with TRBD1. V lost 5 bases, J lost 2 bases, and 11 bases stayed unmatched. The CDR3 is 16 residues long. Germline CDR1 SGHVS, CDR2 FQNEAQ. CDR3 protein: CASSLTSWTGPYEQYF. As DNA, the CDR3 is TGTGCCAGCAGCCTAACCAGCTGGACAGGGCCCTACGAGCAGTACTTC.

Only a few counts were recorded for this clonotype. The chain combines TRBV6-5 with TRBJ2-2; 12 bases fit TRBD2. Germline V lookup: CDR1 MNHEY, CDR2 SVGAGI. V dropped 2 bases and J dropped 5; count of bases not matched to a gene: 3. CDR3 length: 16 amino acids. The CDR3 is CASSYPGTSGTGELFF. The DNA for the CDR3 is TGTGCCAGCAGTTACCCCGGGACTAGCGGGACCGGGGAGCTGTTTTTT.

The chain employs TRBV20-1 and TRBJ2-7, with D unresolved. V shed 5 bases and J shed 3 bases, with 17 bases lying between them. The CDR3 length is 14 residues. Germline values: CDR1 DFQATT, CDR2 SNEGSKA (reference sequence). CDR3 residues: CSAPRPSGSYEQYF. The DNA of the CDR3 is TGCAGTGCTCCCCGGCCTTCCGGCAGCTACGAGCAGTACTTC.

This clonotype was observed a few times. This rearrangement joins TRBV10-3 to TRBJ1-6; D is undetermined. CDR1 is ENHRY and CDR2 is SYGVKD in the germline V gene. The V end was cut by 2 bases, the J end by 7 bases, with 12 bases between. The CDR3 is made up of 15 amino acids. In nucleotides, the CDR3 is TGTGCCATCAGTGAGGGGTCGGGGAACAATTCACCCCTCCACTTT. It encodes CAISEGSGNNSPLHF.

This clonotype was seen just once. The chain recombines TRBV10-1 with TRBJ1-4, with D perhaps TRBD1 (5 bases). CDR1 is WNHNN and CDR2 is SYGVQD in the germline V gene (reference sequence). V shed 3 bases and J shed 7 bases, with 24 bases lying between them. This CDR3 is 18 amino acids long. The CDR3 sequence is CASSERRQQAGQGEKLFF. CDR3 sequence (DNA): TGCGCCAGCAGTGAACGGAGACAACAGGCGGGTCAAGGTGAAAAACTGTTTTTT.

This clonotype was seen many times. The chain is built from TRBV29-1 and TRBJ2-3, with D possibly being TRBD1 (6 bases). Germline V CDR1 and CDR2: SQVTM, ANQGSEA. The CDR3 has 14 amino acids. V gave up 3 bases and J gave up 0 bases, with 10 bases separating them. The DNA of the CDR3 is TGCAGCGTTGACTTGGGGGCTAGCACAGATACGCAGTATTTT. Its protein product is CSVDLGASTDTQYF.

The rearrangement links TRBV6-2 or TRBV6-3 to TRBJ1-1; possibly TRBD1 for D (5 bases). Trimming left V 7 bases short and J 1 base short, with 10 bases between. Per germline, CDR1 MNHEY and CDR2 SVGEGT. CDR3 length equals 13 residues. This chain's CDR3 is CASKARGNTEAFF. DNA of the CDR3: TGTGCCAGCAAGGCGAGGGGGAACACTGAAGCTTTCTTT.

The CDR3 DNA follows: TGTGCCAGCTGGGACACTAGCCGTAGCACAGATACGCAGTATTTT. As protein: CASWDTSRSTDTQYF. The J gene is TRBJ2-3, the V gene TRBV6-2 or TRBV6-3; D is perhaps TRBD1 or TRBD2 (6 bases each). Germline CDR1 is MNHEY and CDR2 is SVGEGT. V gave up 8 bases and J gave up 0 bases, with 15 bases separating them. The CDR3 totals 15 residues.

Only a few counts were recorded for this clonotype. Just one base apart from a much larger clone, this may be a read error. The V call is TRBV6-5, the J call TRBJ2-7; D may be TRBD1 (6 bases). CDR3 length: 14 residues. Germline V gene data show CDR1 as MNHEY and CDR2 as SVGAGI. V was pared by 2 bases and J by 2 bases, with 10 bases between. The CDR3 spells CASSYARDTYEQYF. CDR3 nucleotides: TGTGCCAGCAGTTACGCCCGGGACACCTACGAGCAGTACTTC.

The table lists this clonotype with a few counts. The chain couples TRBV10-1 to TRBJ2-3; possibly TRBD2 for D (5 bases). Trimming removed 2 bases from V and 6 bases from J, with 15 bases in between. Per the germline V gene, CDR1 is WNHNN and CDR2 is SYGVQD (reference sequence). The CDR3 spans 15 residues. The CDR3 DNA is TGCGCCAGCAGTGAGAGGCCGGGGTTAGGGGATACGCAGTATTTT. This encodes CASSERPGLGDTQYF.

V and J are TRBV7-9 and TRBJ2-1; D is possibly TRBD2 (6 bases). CDR1 is SEHNR, CDR2 FQNEAQ, per germline (reference sequence). The CDR3 is 16 residues long. V lost 4 bases, J lost 7 bases, and 20 bases lay in between. The DNA of the CDR3 is TGTGCCAGCAGCTCGATCGGGGGAGGATCTGGAAATGAGCAGTTCTTC. Translated, it gives CASSSIGGGSGNEQFF.

J is TRBJ1-1 and V is TRBV2; 9 nucleotides match TRBD1. With 6 bases clipped from V and 3 bases from J, the junction kept 5 bases outside the gene matches. In germline, CDR1 is SNHLY, CDR2 FYNNEI. The CDR3 totals 14 residues. The CDR3 sequence: CASRLTGGDTEAFF. The CDR3 coding sequence is TGTGCCAGCAGGTTGACAGGGGGGGACACTGAAGCTTTCTTT.

The chain uses TRBV5-6 and TRBJ1-2; D is ambiguous. The V gene's germline CDR1 is SGHDT and CDR2 YYEEEE. Trimming pared 2 bases from V and 5 bases from J, leaving 10 bases between. This CDR3 has 13 residues. The CDR3 nucleotides are TGTGCCAGCAGCTTAGTATCCAGTTATGGCTACACCTTC. Its protein is CASSLVSSYGYTF.

This sequence joins TRBV12-3 or TRBV12-4 and TRBJ2-1; 9 bases align to TRBD2. V lost 6 bases, J lost 5 bases, and 8 bases stayed unmatched. The CDR3 is made up of 15 amino acids. The DNA for the CDR3 is TGTGCCAGCAGAAGAAGCGGGGGGCTGAACAATGAGCAGTTCTTC. It encodes CASRRSGGLNNEQFF.

This chain uses TRBV29-1 with TRBJ2-1; D could derive from TRBD1 or TRBD2 (5 bases each). V was pared by 1 base and J by 8 bases, with 18 bases between. Germline loops: CDR1 SQVTM, CDR2 ANQGSEA. This CDR3 has 15 amino acids. CDR3 loop: CSVEGTGAHVYEQFF. In DNA form, the CDR3 reads TGCAGCGTTGAAGGGACCGGGGCCCACGTTTATGAGCAGTTCTTC.

This clonotype was picked up a small number of times. The chain combines TRBV5-5 with TRBJ1-6, with D possibly matching TRBD1 (5 bases). V was trimmed by 7 bases and J by 5 bases, leaving 19 bases between them. Germline lookup yields CDR1 SGHKS and CDR2 YYEKEE (reference sequence). This CDR3 contains 16 residues. CDR3 DNA: TGTGCCAGCCGCCCGGTCGGGCAGGGAAATAATTCACCCCTCCACTTT. It codes for CASRPVGQGNNSPLHF.

V usage is TRBV6-1 and J usage is TRBJ1-2, with TRBD1 matching over 9 bases. This CDR3 has 12 amino acids. Germline values: CDR1 MNHNS, CDR2 SASEGT. J gave up 7 bases and V 9 bases, and 6 bases lay outside the gene matches. CDR3 coding DNA: TGTGCCAGGGGGGGACAGGGACTTGGCTACACCTTC. It specifies CARGGQGLGYTF.

The chain is built from TRBV12-3 or TRBV12-4 and TRBJ2-5; a weak D match, TRBD1 (6 bases). The V and J ends lost 6 bases and 3 bases respectively, with 14 bases between them. This CDR3 contains 14 residues. The CDR3: CASSLGTNKETQYF. CDR3 bases: TGTGCCAGCAGCCTCGGGACAAATAAAGAGACCCAGTACTTC.

Ten or more counts support this clonotype. J is TRBJ1-4 and V is TRBV12-3 or TRBV12-4; D perhaps matches TRBD1 (5 bases). Trimming shortened V by 4 bases and J by 7 bases, and 13 bases separated the two germline ends. The CDR3 runs to 14 residues. The CDR3 bases are TGTGCCAGCAGTTGGTCCGGGGCTGGTGAAAAACTGTTTTTT. This codes for CASSWSGAGEKLFF.

The V and J genes are TRBV4-3 and TRBJ2-2, with 8 nucleotides matching TRBD2. Germline lookup yields CDR1 LGHNA and CDR2 YSLEER. CDR3 length: 18 residues. With V trimmed by 0 bases and J by 7 bases, 13 bases remained unmatched. CDR3 sequence (DNA): TGCGCCAGCAGCCAAGATGCTCACGGGGGGGCCGCCCACGGGGAGCTGTTTTTT. Translation gives CASSQDAHGGAAHGELFF.

The sample holds many counts of this clonotype. The chain uses TRBV24-1 and TRBJ2-2; 8 nucleotides align to TRBD1. This CDR3 spans 16 amino acids. V was clipped by 3 bases and J by 4 bases; unmatched bases: 6. CDR1 and CDR2 (germline): KGHDR, SFDVKD. The CDR3 protein is CATSDPPGQGTGELFF. The CDR3 region has the DNA TGTGCCACCAGTGATCCCCCCGGACAGGGCACCGGGGAGCTGTTTTTT.

This clonotype was picked up a small number of times. The CDR3 nucleotides are TGTGCCAGCAGTTTATCCGGGGGTGGCGGGGAGCTGTTTTTT. It encodes CASSLSGGGGELFF. This sequence joins TRBV12-3 or TRBV12-4 and TRBJ2-2; D is possibly TRBD2 (6 bases). The CDR3 runs 14 residues. V was cut by 2 bases and J by 7 bases, with 11 bases left in between.

This clonotype was seen more than once but under ten times. Here the CDR3 reads CASSLGAARGGYTF. The CDR3 bases are TGTGCCAGCAGCTTGGGGGCAGCCCGTGGGGGCTACACCTTC. The J gene is TRBJ1-2, the V gene TRBV5-6; D gene uncertain. V gave up 0 bases and J gave up 8 bases, with 14 bases separating them. Germline V gene lookup returns CDR1 SGHDT and CDR2 YYEEEE. The CDR3 length is 14 residues.